This T cell receptor beta chain comes out of a study of CD8 T cells in ankylosing spondylitis (dated by TCRdb to about 2017). Background for the entire study: The study set out to find disease-linked TCR variants by profiling T cell receptor beta repertoires in ankylosing spondylitis patients and healthy donors. The full study cohort was made up of over 20 ankylosing spondylitis patients and about a hundred healthy donors. Peripheral blood was sampled, and synovial fluid was also collected from ankylosing spondylitis patients.

Broad study findings and their caveats: The disease-linked clones were reported to be significantly enriched in matched synovial fluid samples from ankylosing spondylitis patients. The disease-linked clones had a CD8+ phenotype and were found at relatively low frequencies in peripheral blood. Some motif variants had previously been reported in the synovial fluid and blood of reactive arthritis patients, which suggests shared mechanisms of disease initiation. A TCR beta motif made up of fewer than 10 highly homologous amino acid variants appeared to be characteristic of blood from ankylosing spondylitis patients.

CDR1 and CDR2, per the germline V gene (reference sequence), are SEHNR and FQNEAQ. Measured from the cysteine to the phenylalanine, the CDR3 is 15 residues long. The kept DNA is CDR3 alone, 45 bases in frame from the first base. Trimming costs V 4 bases and J 2 bases, and their ends lie 15 bases apart. Sequencing used an Illumina HiSeq 2500. TCR beta libraries were prepared by quantitative 5'-RACE with molecular barcodes. In the authors' own workflow: A new computational method based on a probabilistic model of VDJ rearrangement was used to identify disease-linked TCR variants. In TCRdb, the public reads were trimmed at Q25 with fastp and aligned with MiXCR, with productive beta chains retained. Rows with one shared CDR3 protein collapse into an entry with the most common genes and DNA. For this entry, the V and J calls and clone size follow TCRdb and not the study's own pipeline. A total of 700,000 or so distinct CDR3 sequences appear in this sample, about 20% of them only once. The top ten clonotypes cover around a fifth of the sample.

In regard to this clonotype: The clone's antigen remains unknown. No much larger clone exists at a distance of one base, and base qualities are not known.

The sequencing input was blood, either unsorted or a sorted T cell fraction (not recorded which). The source of this sequence is a male donor with ankylosing spondylitis. Rearrangement joined TRBV7-9 to TRBJ2-7; D gene: possibly TRBD1, on 6 matching bases. DNA sequence: TGTGCCAGCAGCTCCCCGGGACAAAGGGCCTACGAGCAGTACTTC. It encodes CASSSPGQRAYEQYF.